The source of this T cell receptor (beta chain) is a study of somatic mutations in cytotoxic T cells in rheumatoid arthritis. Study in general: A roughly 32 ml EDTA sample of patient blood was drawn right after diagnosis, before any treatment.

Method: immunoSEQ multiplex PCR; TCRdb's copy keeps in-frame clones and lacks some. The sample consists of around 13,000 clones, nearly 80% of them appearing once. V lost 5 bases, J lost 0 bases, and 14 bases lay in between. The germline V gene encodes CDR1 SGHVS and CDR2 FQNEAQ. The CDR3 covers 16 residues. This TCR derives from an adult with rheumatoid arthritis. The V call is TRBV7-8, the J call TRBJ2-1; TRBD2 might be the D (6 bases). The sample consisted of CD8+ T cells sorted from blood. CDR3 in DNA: TGTGCCAGCAGCCAAGGCGCGGGGAGCTCCTACAATGAGCAGTTCTTC. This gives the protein CASSQGAGSSYNEQFF.